This TCR beta chain was recorded in a study of CD8+CD57+ T cells in acquired aplastic anemia. Study as a whole: Sorted CD4+ and CD8+ cell DNA averaged roughly 3.2 ug. Healthy donor CD4+ samples were sequenced to a depth that averaged about 10.8 million reads.

V was clipped by 2 bases and J by 0 bases; unmatched bases: 4. The germline gives CDR1 SGHTA, CDR2 FQGTGA. The CDR3 runs to 16 residues. The template used for profiling TCR beta VDJ and CDR3 was genomic DNA. TCRdb passed the reads through MiXCR, listing each CDR3 protein once. The top ten hold roughly 2.6% of the sample, which has some 130,000 distinct CDR3 sequences, around 48% seen once. The table lists this clonotype with a count of one. The sequenced sample was sorted CD4+, CD8+, or CD8+CD57+ T cells (not recorded which) from PBMCs. The sequence was collected from a human donor in good health, serving as a control. The chain uses TRBV7-3 and TRBJ1-3; 7 bases agree with TRBD1. The CDR3 DNA reads TGTGCCAGCAGCTTAGATCCAGGGGGCTCTGGAAACACCATATATTTT. This encodes CASSLDPGGSGNTIYF.